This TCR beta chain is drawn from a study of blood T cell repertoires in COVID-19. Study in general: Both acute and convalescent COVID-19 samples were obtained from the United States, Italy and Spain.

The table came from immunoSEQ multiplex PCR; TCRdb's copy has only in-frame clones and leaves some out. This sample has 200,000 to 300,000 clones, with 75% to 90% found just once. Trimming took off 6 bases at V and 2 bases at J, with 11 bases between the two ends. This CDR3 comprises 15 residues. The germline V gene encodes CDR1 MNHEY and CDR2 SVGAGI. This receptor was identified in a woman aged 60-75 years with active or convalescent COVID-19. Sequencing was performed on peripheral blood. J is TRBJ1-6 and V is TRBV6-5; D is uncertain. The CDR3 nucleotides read TGTGCCAGCAGCCAGACACCTACCTATAATTCACCCCTCCACTTT. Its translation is CASSQTPTYNSPLHF.